This is a list of T cell receptor beta chains from one sample in a study of shared clonotypes between healthy human individuals. Clones were sequenced by immunoSEQ multiplex PCR, and TCRdb holds only the in-frame ones, with some missing. The sample yields roughly 2 million clones, approximately 94% seen once. Sequencing was carried out using naive CD8+ T cells sorted from blood. These receptors all stem from a man aged 18-30 years in good health. CDR3s include the opening cysteine and the closing phenylalanine or tryptophan. Fields, in order: CDR3 protein, CDR3 DNA, D gene, J gene, V gene, clone size. The D gene is left open where the match is weak. Only some rows state a clone size, as once, few, many or a class for expanded clones.

CDR3: CASSLEQGASGYTF
DNA: TGCGCCAGCAGCTTGGAACAGGGGGCGAGTGGCTACACCTTC
D: TRBD1
J: TRBJ1-2
V: TRBV5-1
size: .

CDR3: CSAAAVYGYTF
DNA: TGCAGTGCCGCGGCAGTCTATGGCTACACCTTC
D: .
J: TRBJ1-2
V: TRBV20-1
size: .

CDR3: CARSATPITGDFQPQHF
DNA: TGTGCCAGAAGCGCTACCCCTATTACAGGGGACTTTCAGCCCCAGCATTTT
D: TRBD1
J: TRBJ1-5
V: TRBV5-3
size: .

CDR3: CASSVSSDTQYF
DNA: TGTGCCAGCAGCGTAAGCTCAGATACGCAGTATTTT
D: .
J: TRBJ2-3
V: TRBV9
size: .

CDR3: CASSTGTDIEQYF
DNA: TGTGCCAGCAGCACCGGGACAGATATCGAGCAGTACTTC
D: TRBD1
J: TRBJ2-7
V: TRBV9
size: .

CDR3: CASSPRQGAVEQFF
DNA: TGTGCCAGCAGCCCCAGACAGGGGGCAGTTGAGCAGTTCTTC
D: TRBD1
J: TRBJ2-1
V: TRBV7-9
size: .

CDR3: CASSLNPTTGETQYF
DNA: TGTGCCAGCAGTTTAAACCCGACGACGGGGGAGACCCAGTACTTC
D: .
J: TRBJ2-5
V: TRBV27
size: .

CDR3: CASSSRQAWDGELFF
DNA: TGTGCCAGCAGCTCCCGACAGGCCTGGGACGGGGAGCTGTTTTTT
D: .
J: TRBJ2-2
V: TRBV9
size: .

CDR3: CASSEGGGAEYEQFF
DNA: TGTGCCAGCAGTGAAGGCGGGGGGGCTGAGTATGAGCAGTTCTTC
D: TRBD2
J: TRBJ2-1
V: TRBV6-1
size: .

CDR3: CASSSGLAGEYQETQYF
DNA: TGTGCCAGCAGCTCCGGACTAGCGGGGGAGTACCAAGAGACCCAGTACTTC
D: TRBD2
J: TRBJ2-5
V: TRBV7-9
size: .

CDR3: CSVKGNRGGEEETQYF
DNA: TGCAGCGTCAAAGGGAACAGGGGAGGTGAAGAAGAGACCCAGTACTTC
D: .
J: TRBJ2-5
V: TRBV29-1
size: once

CDR3: CATSASAAHYEQYF
DNA: TGTGCCACCAGCGCTTCCGCAGCACATTACGAGCAGTACTTC
D: .
J: TRBJ2-7
V: TRBV15
size: .

CDR3: CASSLTAGFYGYTF
DNA: TGTGCCAGCAGTTTAACGGCGGGGTTCTATGGCTACACCTTC
D: .
J: TRBJ1-2
V: TRBV28
size: .

CDR3: CASSLQGWGNYGYTF
DNA: TGTGCCAGCAGTCTACAGGGGTGGGGTAACTATGGCTACACCTTC
D: TRBD1
J: TRBJ1-2
V: TRBV28
size: once

CDR3: CASSFGSTGGWETQYF
DNA: TGTGCCAGCAGCTTTGGGTCTACAGGGGGTTGGGAGACCCAGTACTTC
D: TRBD1
J: TRBJ2-5
V: TRBV5-8
size: .

CDR3: CAISDLGELGGYTF
DNA: TGTGCCATCAGTGATTTGGGGGAGTTGGGCGGCTACACCTTC
D: .
J: TRBJ1-2
V: TRBV10-3
size: few

CDR3: CASSLVGQGNSPLHF
DNA: TGCGCCAGCAGCTTGGTAGGGCAGGGAAATTCACCCCTCCACTTT
D: .
J: TRBJ1-6
V: TRBV5-1
size: .

CDR3: CASSLDVNTEAFF
DNA: TGTGCCAGCAGCTTAGATGTAAACACTGAAGCTTTCTTT
D: .
J: TRBJ1-1
V: TRBV7-9
size: .

CDR3: CASSSYLGELTGELFF
DNA: TGTGCCAGCAGTTCGTACCTCGGGGAACTCACCGGGGAGCTGTTTTTT
D: .
J: TRBJ2-2
V: TRBV6-5
size: .

CDR3: CASSLEPLMNTEAFF
DNA: TGCGCCAGCAGCTTGGAACCGTTGATGAACACTGAAGCTTTCTTT
D: .
J: TRBJ1-1
V: TRBV5-1
size: few

CDR3: CAAAGAYEQYF
DNA: TGTGCCGCGGCGGGTGCCTACGAGCAGTACTTC
D: .
J: TRBJ2-7
V: TRBV30
size: few

CDR3: CASSLVPGDLYGYTF
DNA: TGTGCCAGCAGCTTAGTTCCAGGCGACTTGTATGGCTACACCTTC
D: .
J: TRBJ1-2
V: TRBV7-8
size: .

CDR3: CASSQEWAGPYEQYF
DNA: TGCGCCAGCAGCCAAGAATGGGCGGGACCCTACGAGCAGTACTTC
D: .
J: TRBJ2-7
V: TRBV4-1
size: .

CDR3: CASSQDLGTSKPQHF
DNA: TGCGCCAGCAGCCAAGATCTTGGGACGTCAAAGCCCCAGCATTTT
D: .
J: TRBJ1-5
V: TRBV4-3
size: once

CDR3: CAWSTGGNTEAFF
DNA: TGTGCCTGGAGTACCGGGGGGAACACTGAAGCTTTCTTT
D: .
J: TRBJ1-1
V: TRBV30
size: .

CDR3: CASSSSVYGNTIYF
DNA: TGTGCCAGCAGTTCATCCGTATATGGAAACACCATATATTTT
D: .
J: TRBJ1-3
V: TRBV6-6
size: .

CDR3: CASSLTNSYEQYF
DNA: TGTGCCAGCAGCTTAACCAATTCCTACGAGCAGTACTTC
D: .
J: TRBJ2-7
V: TRBV7-6
size: once

CDR3: CASSPTEETQYF
DNA: TGTGCCAGCTCACCTACGGAGGAGACCCAGTACTTC
D: .
J: TRBJ2-5
V: TRBV18
size: once

CDR3: CASSVSRHSSYNEQFF
DNA: TGTGCCAGCAGCGTATCCCGACACAGCTCCTACAATGAGCAGTTCTTC
D: .
J: TRBJ2-1
V: TRBV9
size: once

CDR3: CASSESILGIQYF
DNA: TGCGCCAGCAGTGAGTCGATCCTCGGCATTCAGTACTTC
D: .
J: TRBJ2-4
V: TRBV10-2
size: .

CDR3: CASSPLAGGTTDTQYF
DNA: TGTGCCAGCTCACCCCTAGCGGGGGGCACCACAGATACGCAGTATTTT
D: TRBD2
J: TRBJ2-3
V: TRBV18
size: .

CDR3: CASSLAEGQDNEQFF
DNA: TGTGCCAGCAGTCTCGCGGAGGGCCAAGACAATGAGCAGTTCTTC
D: .
J: TRBJ2-1
V: TRBV28
size: .

CDR3: CSVGTGANYEQYF
DNA: TGCAGCGTCGGGACAGGAGCTAACTACGAGCAGTACTTC
D: TRBD1
J: TRBJ2-7
V: TRBV29-1
size: .

CDR3: CASSLGGILRETQYF
DNA: TGTGCCAGCAGCTTAGGTGGGATCCTACGGGAGACCCAGTACTTC
D: .
J: TRBJ2-5
V: TRBV7-9
size: once

CDR3: CASSPAGTGPYEQYF
DNA: TGTGCCAGCAGCCCCGCGGGGACAGGGCCCTACGAGCAGTACTTC
D: TRBD1
J: TRBJ2-7
V: TRBV7-9
size: .

CDR3: CASSHSGSLNEQFF
DNA: TGTGCCAGCAGCCACTCCGGGTCCCTCAATGAGCAGTTCTTC
D: .
J: TRBJ2-1
V: TRBV9
size: .

CDR3: CASSPGGLKINEQFF
DNA: TGTGCCAGCAGCCCCGGGGGACTCAAGATCAATGAGCAGTTCTTC
D: .
J: TRBJ2-1
V: TRBV7-9
size: .

CDR3: CAIGAPTGTLNTGELFF
DNA: TGTGCCATCGGAGCACCAACCGGGACCCTGAACACCGGGGAGCTGTTTTTT
D: .
J: TRBJ2-2
V: TRBV10-3
size: .

CDR3: CASSQPYTGTRGQETQYF
DNA: TGCGCCAGCAGCCAACCGTACACCGGGACTAGGGGCCAAGAGACCCAGTACTTC
D: TRBD2
J: TRBJ2-5
V: TRBV4-1
size: .

CDR3: CAISESTGRSYEQYF
DNA: TGTGCCATCAGTGAGTCGACAGGGCGGTCCTACGAGCAGTACTTC
D: TRBD1
J: TRBJ2-7
V: TRBV10-3
size: .

CDR3: CATSGLTGPTYEQYF
DNA: TGTGCCACCAGCGGATTAACCGGGCCTACCTACGAGCAGTACTTC
D: .
J: TRBJ2-7
V: TRBV15
size: .

CDR3: CSAVGNRGSGNTIYF
DNA: TGCAGCGCGGTAGGGAACAGGGGTTCTGGAAACACCATATATTTT
D: TRBD1
J: TRBJ1-3
V: TRBV29-1
size: .

CDR3: CASSSREFAVSNYGYTF
DNA: TGTGCCAGCAGCTCCCGGGAGTTCGCAGTTTCTAACTATGGCTACACCTTC
D: .
J: TRBJ1-2
V: TRBV13
size: .

CDR3: CASSQRGEYEQYF
DNA: TGTGCCAGCAGCCAACGAGGGGAGTACGAGCAGTACTTC
D: .
J: TRBJ2-7
V: TRBV13
size: .

CDR3: CASSWHPSSYEQYF
DNA: TGTGCCAGCAGTTGGCACCCGAGCTCCTACGAGCAGTACTTC
D: .
J: TRBJ2-7
V: TRBV28
size: .